The 8 T cell receptor beta chains below all came from one sample that was sequenced in a study of PD-L1 blockade in urothelial cancer (dated by TCRdb to the late 2010s). The library was prepared using the immunoSEQ multiplex PCR assay. Here the immuneACCESS table is served through TCRdb, limited to in-frame sequences with V and J called. Missing clones are a known gap in these copies; in checked studies unresolved V genes cover under half, and the rest lacks a known reason. This sample has tens of thousands of clones in its table, and 60% to 80% of those were observed once. Around 3.4% of the sample rests with the top ten. Sample: PBMCs, taken around atezolizumab (anti-PD-L1) treatment. Receptors were obtained from a man in his sixties or seventies with urothelial cancer.

This clone has just a few counts. The J gene is TRBJ2-1, the V gene TRBV14; TRBD1 is a possible D gene (5 bases). Trimming took 0 bases from V and 9 from J, leaving 9 bases between them. Germline V CDR1 and CDR2: SGHDN, FVKESK. This CDR3 comprises 13 residues. CDR3 DNA: TGTGCCAGCAGCCAAGACAGGGTGAGTGAGCAGTTCTTC. Translated, it gives CASSQDRVSEQFF. Using reference TRBV14 and TRBJ2-1 for the parts outside the CDR3, the full variable domain is EAGVTQFPSHSVIEKGQTVTLRCDPISGHDNLYWYRRVMGKEIKFLLHFVKESKQDESGMPNNRFLAERTGGTYSTLKVQPAELEDSGVYFCASSQDRVSEQFFGPGTRLTVL.

The gene calls are TRBV6-6 and TRBJ2-1; TRBD2 matches 8 bases. J lost 15 bases, V lost 4 bases, and 17 bases had no gene match. This CDR3 is 15 amino acids long. The germline V gene has CDR1 MNHNY and CDR2 SVGAGI (reference sequence). CDR3 nucleotides: TGTGCCAGCAGTTCCCTCCGAGCGGGGGTCCCCAACCCGTTCTTC. It specifies CASSSLRAGVPNPFF.

The chain uses TRBV6-5 and TRBJ1-6; 7 bases fit TRBD1. The V gene end was trimmed by 4 bases and the J gene end by 13 bases; junction bases not matched to a gene: 13. The CDR3 consists of 15 residues. Germline-derived CDR1 and CDR2 are MNHEY and SVGAGI. The CDR3 is CASSLEQGRRTPLHF. For the CDR3, the DNA is TGTGCCAGCAGTTTGGAACAGGGGCGCAGGACCCCCCTCCACTTT.

The J gene is TRBJ2-7, the V gene TRBV4-3; 10 bases are a match to TRBD1. With V trimmed by 11 bases and J by 3 bases, 10 bases remained unmatched. CDR3 length: 14 residues. Germline-derived CDR1 and CDR2 are LGHNA and YSLEER. The CDR3 region is CAPKTGQGIYEQYF. The CDR3 bases are TGCGCCCCTAAGACGGGACAGGGGATCTACGAGCAGTACTTC.

J is TRBJ2-2 and V is TRBV5-1; no firm D call. The CDR3 has 12 amino acids. CDR1 is SGHRS, CDR2 YFSETQ, per germline. The V gene lost 7 bases and the J gene lost 0 bases, with 4 bases spanning the gap. The CDR3 loop is CASLPNTGELFF. CDR3 sequence (DNA): TGCGCCAGCCTTCCGAACACCGGGGAGCTGTTTTTT.

The chain carries TRBV9 and TRBJ2-6; tentative D call: TRBD2 (6 bases). The germline V gene encodes CDR1 SGDLS and CDR2 YYNGEE. This CDR3 has 17 residues. The V end lost 0 bases, the J end lost 0 bases, and 10 bases lay between the germline ends. CDR3 loop: CASSVESGFSGANVLTF. The CDR3 nucleotides are TGTGCCAGCAGCGTAGAGAGCGGGTTCTCTGGGGCCAACGTCCTGACTTTC.

This chain uses TRBV6-1 with TRBJ2-4; D call uncertain. The CDR3 totals 12 residues. Trimming took 7 bases from V and 2 from J, leaving 6 bases between them. Per the germline V gene, CDR1 is MNHNS and CDR2 is SASEGT. The CDR3 region is CASTDTKNIQYF. For the CDR3, the DNA is TGTGCCAGCACAGACACCAAAAACATTCAGTACTTC.

V is TRBV27 and J is TRBJ2-5; perhaps TRBD2 as D (5 bases). The CDR3 consists of 15 residues. Germline-derived CDR1 and CDR2 are MNHEY and SMNVEV (reference sequence). V was trimmed by 2 bases and J by 4 bases, leaving 14 bases between them. In DNA form, the CDR3 reads TGTGCCAGCAGTTTACTGGACGGAGGAAGAGAGACCCAGTACTTC. Protein product: CASSLLDGGRETQYF.